These 21 T cell receptor beta chains were sequenced from one sample in a study of T cells in Graves' hyperthyroidism and ophthalmopathy. The source material, RNA transcripts, was used to amplify TCR beta CDR3 regions. A first-round RT-PCR of the TCR CDR3 used the HTBI primer set. TCRdb used MiXCR to reprocess the multiplex PCR reads, holding one entry per CDR3 protein. The table has roughly 710,000 distinct CDR3 sequences, about 35% seen once. The sequenced sample consisted of blood. The receptors were gathered from a woman aged 35 to 49 with Graves' hyperthyroidism.

The chain carries TRBV7-2 and TRBJ2-3; 8 bases match TRBD2. CDR1 and CDR2 from the germline V gene are SGHTA and FQGNSA. The CDR3 runs to 14 residues. J was trimmed by 3 bases and V by 5 bases; bases with no gene match: 4. CDR3 protein: CASSPGLATDTQYF. The CDR3 DNA is TGTGCCAGCAGCCCAGGACTAGCTACAGATACGCAGTATTTT. The full variable domain, with the rest looked up from reference TRBV7-2 and TRBJ2-3, is GAGVSQSPSNKVTEKGKDVELRCDPISGHTALYWYRQSLGQGLEFLIYFQGNSAPDKSGLPSDRFSAERTGGSVSTLTIQRTQQEDSAVYLCASSPGLATDTQYFGPGTRLTVL.

V usage is TRBV7-9 and J usage is TRBJ2-7; D possibly corresponds to TRBD1 (7 bases). The V and J ends lost 4 bases and 5 bases respectively, with 18 bases between them. The V gene's germline CDR1 is SEHNR and CDR2 FQNEAQ (reference sequence). The CDR3 extends over 15 amino acids. CDR3 bases: TGTGCCAGCAGCTCAGTGACAGGGACTTTGGACGAGCAGTACTTC. Translating it yields CASSSVTGTLDEQYF. Together with reference TRBV7-9 and TRBJ2-7, the CDR3 gives the full variable domain: DTGVSQNPRHKITKRGQNVTFRCDPISEHNRLYWYRQTLGQGPEFLTYFQNEAQLEKSRLLSDRFSAERPKGSFSTLEIQRTEQGDSAMYLCASSSVTGTLDEQYFGPGTRLTVT.

This chain connects TRBV4-1 to TRBJ1-2; possible D gene TRBD1, 6 bases. The CDR3 spans 16 residues. Germline V CDR1 and CDR2: MGHRA, YSYEKL. Trimming took off 1 base at V and 3 bases at J, with 15 bases between the two ends. CDR3 loop: CASSQGTVNNYYGYTF. As DNA, the CDR3 is TGCGCCAGCAGCCAAGGGACAGTCAATAACTACTATGGCTACACCTTC.

This clonotype occurred a few times. The V call is TRBV15, the J call TRBJ2-3; 12 bases fit TRBD2. The CDR3 is made up of 15 amino acids. Per the germline V gene, CDR1 is LNHNV and CDR2 is YYDKDF (reference sequence). The trim removed 3 bases at V and 3 bases at J, leaving 1 base unmatched. The DNA for the CDR3 is TGTGCCACCAGCAGGACTAGCGGGAGTACAGATACGCAGTATTTT. As protein: CATSRTSGSTDTQYF.

The chain employs TRBV28 and TRBJ2-5; no reliable D call. Trimming stripped 3 bases from V and 2 bases from J, with 10 bases between. This CDR3 spans 14 amino acids. Germline V gives CDR1 MDHEN, CDR2 SYDVKM. The DNA for the CDR3 is TGTGCCAGCAGTTTTACAGACAATCAAGAGACCCAGTACTTC. It encodes CASSFTDNQETQYF.

This clonotype was recorded a few times. The V call is TRBV6-5, the J call TRBJ1-5, with 10 bases that match TRBD1. Germline CDR1 MNHEY, CDR2 SVGAGI. This CDR3 comprises 15 residues. The junction had 7 bases not matched to a gene; V was cut back by 2 bases and J by 9 bases. CDR3 nucleotides: TGTGCCAGCAGTTACCCGAGACAGGGGGCTGGGCCCCAGCATTTT. Protein: CASSYPRQGAGPQHF.

J is TRBJ1-6 and V is TRBV11-2, with D possibly being TRBD1 (5 bases). Trimming stripped 6 bases from V and 7 bases from J, with 13 bases between. In germline, CDR1 is SGHAT, CDR2 FQNNGV. This CDR3 has 14 residues. The CDR3 nucleotides read TGTGCCAGCAGTCTGGGGGTCATGAATTCACCCCTCCACTTT. This sequence encodes CASSLGVMNSPLHF.

This clonotype appeared a few times. The chain is built from TRBV6-5 and TRBJ2-5; possible D gene TRBD2, 5 bases. V lost 6 bases and J lost 3, with 8 bases in between. Germline CDR1 and CDR2: MNHEY and SVGAGI. This CDR3 comprises 12 residues. The CDR3: CASRLVKETQYF. CDR3 DNA sequence: TGTGCCAGCAGACTAGTTAAAGAGACCCAGTACTTC.

The CDR3 DNA reads as TGCAGTGCTACCCACCGGGACGCTAAATTGCCTAACTATGGCTACACCTTC. Its protein is CSATHRDAKLPNYGYTF. The rearrangement links TRBV20-1 to TRBJ1-2, with D possibly matching TRBD1 (5 bases). This CDR3 has 17 amino acids. Trimming cost V 4 bases and J 0 bases, with 21 bases left between them. CDR1 is DFQATT, CDR2 SNEGSKA, per germline (reference sequence).

The chain couples TRBV15 to TRBJ1-6; the match to TRBD1 covers 7 bases. Germline CDR1 reads LNHNV; CDR2 reads YYDKDF (reference sequence). This CDR3 has 16 residues. V gave up 3 bases and J gave up 10 bases; unmatched junction bases: 12. CDR3 nucleotides: TGTGCCACCAGCAGCGGGGTGACAGGGTCAACGTCACCCCTCCACTTT. It is translated as CATSSGVTGSTSPLHF.

The chain couples TRBV2 to TRBJ2-7; possibly TRBD1 or TRBD2 for D (6 bases each). The CDR3 extends over 14 amino acids. Germline CDR1 SNHLY, CDR2 FYNNEI. V dropped 7 bases and J dropped 0 bases, with 13 bases sitting between them. The CDR3 DNA reads as TGTGCCAGCATGCTGGGGGGACACTCCTACGAGCAGTACTTC. Translation gives CASMLGGHSYEQYF. The full variable domain, completed using reference TRBV2 and TRBJ2-7, is EPEVTQTPSHQVTQMGQEVILRCVPISNHLYFYWYRQILGQKVEFLVSFYNNEISEKSEIFDDQFSVERPDGSNFTLKIRSTKLEDSAMYFCASMLGGHSYEQYFGPGTRLTVT.

This clonotype was seen repeatedly, ten times or more. The chain uses TRBV20-1 and TRBJ2-2; D is undetermined. V lost 8 bases, J lost 1 base, and 8 bases lay in between. The CDR3 contains 12 residues. From germline, CDR1 is DFQATT and CDR2 SNEGSKA (reference sequence). As DNA, the CDR3 is TGCAGTACACGGAGGAACACCGGGGAGCTGTTTTTT. Translation gives CSTRRNTGELFF.

The chain uses TRBV12-3 or TRBV12-4 and TRBJ2-7, with D unclear. V lost 8 bases to trimming and J lost 1 base, with 9 bases between them. The CDR3 has 12 residues. CDR3 protein: CASGLISYEQYF. The CDR3 nucleotides are TGTGCCAGCGGCCTCATATCCTACGAGCAGTACTTC.

With regard to this clonotype: A much larger clone differs by one base, so this may be a read error. This sequence joins TRBV10-2 and TRBJ1-6, with D possibly being TRBD1 (5 bases). This CDR3 is 13 amino acids long. The germline gives CDR1 WSHSY, CDR2 SAAADI. The CDR3 region has the DNA TGCGCCAGCACCAGGGTAGGCAATTCACCCCTCCGCTTT. Translation: CASTRVGNSPLRF.

CDR3 sequence: CAISPDRGVAHEQFF. CDR3 DNA: TGTGCCATCAGCCCGGACAGGGGGGTAGCCCATGAGCAGTTCTTC. The chain carries TRBV10-3 and TRBJ2-1, with TRBD1 matching over 10 bases. Losses at the gene ends were 6 bases for V and 8 bases for J; bases not matched to a gene: 10. CDR1 and CDR2 (germline): ENHRY, SYGVKD. The CDR3 is 15 amino acids.

The gene calls are TRBV12-3 or TRBV12-4 and TRBJ1-2; perhaps TRBD1 as D (6 bases). CDR3 length: 15 residues. The V end was cut by 6 bases, the J end by 8 bases, with 22 bases between. The CDR3 nucleotides are TGTGCCAGCAGGACTACTAATTCGGGGGCGGGCGGCTACACCTTC. Its translation is CASRTTNSGAGGYTF.

The chain joins TRBV7-2 to TRBJ1-1, with a tentative D call TRBD1 (5 bases). The ends were cut back, 3 bases at V and 1 base at J, with 15 bases in the middle. CDR1 SGHTA and CDR2 FQGNSA come from the germline V gene. CDR3 length equals 16 residues. CDR3 sequence: CASSFGWAGRNTEAFF. CDR3 nucleotides: TGTGCCAGCAGCTTTGGGTGGGCAGGGCGGAACACTGAAGCTTTCTTT.

Worth noting for this clonotype: A much bigger clone sits one base away, suggesting this may be a read error. Because it lacks the conserved phenylalanine or tryptophan at the end, this CDR3 is likely a read error. This chain joins TRBV20-1 and TRBJ2-5, with TRBD1 as a possible D gene (5 bases). Germline CDR1 is DFQATT and CDR2 is SNEGSKA (reference sequence). With 5 bases removed from V and 1 base from J, the gap between germline ends came to 14 bases. This CDR3 spans 14 amino acids. The CDR3 DNA is TGCAGTGCTGGGGAAGGGGTCAGCCAAGAGACCCAGTACCTC. Amino acid sequence: CSAGEGVSQETQYL.

The chain uses TRBV7-2 and TRBJ2-5; 7 bases agree with TRBD1. This CDR3 has 16 residues. The germline CDR1 and CDR2 sequences are SGHTA and FQGNSA. The V gene end was trimmed by 3 bases and the J gene end by 5 bases; junction bases not matched to a gene: 12. The CDR3 reads CASSLMSQGVWETQYF. As DNA, the CDR3 is TGTGCCAGCAGCTTGATGTCGCAGGGGGTTTGGGAGACCCAGTACTTC.

This chain connects TRBV6-2 or TRBV6-3 to TRBJ1-1; 7 bases fit TRBD1. The CDR3 is made up of 15 amino acids. Germline V CDR1 and CDR2: MNHEY, SVGEGT. The V and J ends lost 4 bases and 5 bases, in that order; junction bases with no gene match: 10. The CDR3 bases are TGTGCCAGCAGTTCCCACAGGGGAGGCAAGACTGAAGCTTTCTTT. Its protein product is CASSSHRGGKTEAFF.

This clonotype was counted ten times or more. The genes are TRBV20-1 and TRBJ2-7; a possible D gene is TRBD1 (5 bases). The germline V gene has CDR1 DFQATT and CDR2 SNEGSKA (reference sequence). V was shortened by 5 bases and J by 7 bases, with 12 bases between the two germline ends. The CDR3 has 11 residues. CDR3 protein: CSADRTIEQYF. In DNA form, the CDR3 reads TGCAGTGCTGATCGGACAATTGAGCAGTACTTC.